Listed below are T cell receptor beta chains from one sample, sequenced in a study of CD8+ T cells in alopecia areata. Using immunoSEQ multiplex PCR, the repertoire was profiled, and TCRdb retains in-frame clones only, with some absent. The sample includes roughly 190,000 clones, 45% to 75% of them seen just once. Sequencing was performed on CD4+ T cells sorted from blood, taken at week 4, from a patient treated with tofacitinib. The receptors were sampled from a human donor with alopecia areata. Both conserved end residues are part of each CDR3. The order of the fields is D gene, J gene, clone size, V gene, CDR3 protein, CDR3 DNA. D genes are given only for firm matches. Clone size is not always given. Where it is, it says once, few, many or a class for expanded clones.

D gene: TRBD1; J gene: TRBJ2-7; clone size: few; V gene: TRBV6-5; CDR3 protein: CASRRTTGVYEQYF; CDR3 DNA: TGTGCCAGCAGGCGCACTACAGGGGTCTACGAGCAGTACTTC
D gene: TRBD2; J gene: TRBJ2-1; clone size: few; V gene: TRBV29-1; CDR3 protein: CSVESGRYNEQFF; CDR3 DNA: TGCAGCGTTGAGAGCGGGAGATACAATGAGCAGTTCTTC
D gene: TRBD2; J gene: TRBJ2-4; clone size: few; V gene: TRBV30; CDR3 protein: CAWGRQGLRAGAPANIQYF; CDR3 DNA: TGTGCCTGGGGCCGGCAGGGGTTGAGAGCGGGAGCTCCCGCAAACATTCAGTACTTC
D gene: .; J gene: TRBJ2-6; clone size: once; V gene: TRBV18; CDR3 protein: CASSPGSGANVLTF; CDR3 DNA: TGTGCCAGCTCACCAGGGTCTGGGGCCAACGTCCTGACTTTC
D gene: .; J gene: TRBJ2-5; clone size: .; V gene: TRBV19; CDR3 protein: CASSMGRNRETQYF; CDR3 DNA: TGTGCCAGTAGTATGGGAAGGAACCGAGAGACCCAGTACTTC
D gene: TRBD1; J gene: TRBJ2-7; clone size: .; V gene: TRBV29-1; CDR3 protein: CSVAGGSYEQYF; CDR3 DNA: TGCAGCGTTGCAGGGGGCTCCTACGAGCAGTACTTC
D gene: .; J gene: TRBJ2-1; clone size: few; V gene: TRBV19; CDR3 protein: CASSIGLNEQFF; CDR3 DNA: TGTGCCAGTAGTATCGGATTAAATGAGCAGTTCTTC
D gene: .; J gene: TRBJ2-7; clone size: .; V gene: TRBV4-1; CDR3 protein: CASSPPAASVNEQYF; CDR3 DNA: TGCGCCAGCAGCCCCCCGGCGGCTAGCGTGAACGAGCAGTACTTC
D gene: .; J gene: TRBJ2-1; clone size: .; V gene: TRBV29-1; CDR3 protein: CSVEESYNEQFF; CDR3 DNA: TGCAGCGTTGAGGAGTCATACAATGAGCAGTTCTTC
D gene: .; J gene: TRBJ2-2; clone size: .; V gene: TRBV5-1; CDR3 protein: CASSRRVSGELFF; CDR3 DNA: TGCGCCAGCAGCAGGAGGGTATCCGGGGAGCTGTTTTTT
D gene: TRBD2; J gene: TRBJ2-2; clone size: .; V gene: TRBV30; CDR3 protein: CAWTSGRAIGAGELFF; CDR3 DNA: TGTGCCTGGACTAGCGGGAGGGCAATCGGGGCCGGGGAGCTGTTTTTT
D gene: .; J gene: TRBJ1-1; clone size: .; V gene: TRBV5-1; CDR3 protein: CASSPVAGGGYMNTEAFF; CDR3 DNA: TGCGCCAGCAGCCCAGTCGCGGGGGGAGGCTACATGAACACTGAAGCTTTCTTT
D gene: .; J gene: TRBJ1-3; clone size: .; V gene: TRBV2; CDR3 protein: CASRPTGNTIYF; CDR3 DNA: TGTGCCAGCCGTCCTACTGGAAACACCATATATTTT
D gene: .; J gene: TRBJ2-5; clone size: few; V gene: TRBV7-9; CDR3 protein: CASSRVGRTQYF; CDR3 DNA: TGTGCCAGCAGCCGAGTGGGGCGGACCCAGTACTTC
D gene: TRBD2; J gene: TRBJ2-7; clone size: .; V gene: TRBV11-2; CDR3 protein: CASSLGLVYEQYF; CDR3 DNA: TGTGCCAGCAGCTTGGGACTAGTCTACGAGCAGTACTTC
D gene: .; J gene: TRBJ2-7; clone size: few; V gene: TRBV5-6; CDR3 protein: CASARPGSNEQYF; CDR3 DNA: TGTGCCAGCGCCCGCCCGGGATCGAATGAGCAGTACTTC
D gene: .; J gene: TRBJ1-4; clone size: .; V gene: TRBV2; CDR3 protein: CASKQGQVREKLFF; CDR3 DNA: TGTGCCAGCAAGCAGGGGCAGGTTCGTGAAAAACTGTTTTTT
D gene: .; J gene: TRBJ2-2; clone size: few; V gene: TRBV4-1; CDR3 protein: CASSQGGKGRELFF; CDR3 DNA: TGCGCCAGCAGCCAAGGGGGGAAAGGCAGGGAGCTGTTTTTT
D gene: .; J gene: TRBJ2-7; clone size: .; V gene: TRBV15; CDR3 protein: CATSRGRDPTYEQYF; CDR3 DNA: TGTGCCACCAGCAGAGGGCGGGACCCCACCTACGAGCAGTACTTC
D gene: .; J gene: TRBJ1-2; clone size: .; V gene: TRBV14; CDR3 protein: CASSQEMLNRNYTF; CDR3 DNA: TGTGCCAGCAGCCAAGAAATGTTAAACAGGAACTACACCTTC
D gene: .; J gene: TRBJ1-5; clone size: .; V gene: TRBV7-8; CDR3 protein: CASSEALSNQPQHF; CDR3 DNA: TGTGCCAGCAGCGAGGCACTTAGTAATCAGCCCCAGCATTTT
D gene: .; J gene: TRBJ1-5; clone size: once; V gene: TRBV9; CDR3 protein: CASSVMPSNQPQHF; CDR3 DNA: TGTGCCAGCAGCGTAATGCCTAGCAATCAGCCCCAGCATTTT